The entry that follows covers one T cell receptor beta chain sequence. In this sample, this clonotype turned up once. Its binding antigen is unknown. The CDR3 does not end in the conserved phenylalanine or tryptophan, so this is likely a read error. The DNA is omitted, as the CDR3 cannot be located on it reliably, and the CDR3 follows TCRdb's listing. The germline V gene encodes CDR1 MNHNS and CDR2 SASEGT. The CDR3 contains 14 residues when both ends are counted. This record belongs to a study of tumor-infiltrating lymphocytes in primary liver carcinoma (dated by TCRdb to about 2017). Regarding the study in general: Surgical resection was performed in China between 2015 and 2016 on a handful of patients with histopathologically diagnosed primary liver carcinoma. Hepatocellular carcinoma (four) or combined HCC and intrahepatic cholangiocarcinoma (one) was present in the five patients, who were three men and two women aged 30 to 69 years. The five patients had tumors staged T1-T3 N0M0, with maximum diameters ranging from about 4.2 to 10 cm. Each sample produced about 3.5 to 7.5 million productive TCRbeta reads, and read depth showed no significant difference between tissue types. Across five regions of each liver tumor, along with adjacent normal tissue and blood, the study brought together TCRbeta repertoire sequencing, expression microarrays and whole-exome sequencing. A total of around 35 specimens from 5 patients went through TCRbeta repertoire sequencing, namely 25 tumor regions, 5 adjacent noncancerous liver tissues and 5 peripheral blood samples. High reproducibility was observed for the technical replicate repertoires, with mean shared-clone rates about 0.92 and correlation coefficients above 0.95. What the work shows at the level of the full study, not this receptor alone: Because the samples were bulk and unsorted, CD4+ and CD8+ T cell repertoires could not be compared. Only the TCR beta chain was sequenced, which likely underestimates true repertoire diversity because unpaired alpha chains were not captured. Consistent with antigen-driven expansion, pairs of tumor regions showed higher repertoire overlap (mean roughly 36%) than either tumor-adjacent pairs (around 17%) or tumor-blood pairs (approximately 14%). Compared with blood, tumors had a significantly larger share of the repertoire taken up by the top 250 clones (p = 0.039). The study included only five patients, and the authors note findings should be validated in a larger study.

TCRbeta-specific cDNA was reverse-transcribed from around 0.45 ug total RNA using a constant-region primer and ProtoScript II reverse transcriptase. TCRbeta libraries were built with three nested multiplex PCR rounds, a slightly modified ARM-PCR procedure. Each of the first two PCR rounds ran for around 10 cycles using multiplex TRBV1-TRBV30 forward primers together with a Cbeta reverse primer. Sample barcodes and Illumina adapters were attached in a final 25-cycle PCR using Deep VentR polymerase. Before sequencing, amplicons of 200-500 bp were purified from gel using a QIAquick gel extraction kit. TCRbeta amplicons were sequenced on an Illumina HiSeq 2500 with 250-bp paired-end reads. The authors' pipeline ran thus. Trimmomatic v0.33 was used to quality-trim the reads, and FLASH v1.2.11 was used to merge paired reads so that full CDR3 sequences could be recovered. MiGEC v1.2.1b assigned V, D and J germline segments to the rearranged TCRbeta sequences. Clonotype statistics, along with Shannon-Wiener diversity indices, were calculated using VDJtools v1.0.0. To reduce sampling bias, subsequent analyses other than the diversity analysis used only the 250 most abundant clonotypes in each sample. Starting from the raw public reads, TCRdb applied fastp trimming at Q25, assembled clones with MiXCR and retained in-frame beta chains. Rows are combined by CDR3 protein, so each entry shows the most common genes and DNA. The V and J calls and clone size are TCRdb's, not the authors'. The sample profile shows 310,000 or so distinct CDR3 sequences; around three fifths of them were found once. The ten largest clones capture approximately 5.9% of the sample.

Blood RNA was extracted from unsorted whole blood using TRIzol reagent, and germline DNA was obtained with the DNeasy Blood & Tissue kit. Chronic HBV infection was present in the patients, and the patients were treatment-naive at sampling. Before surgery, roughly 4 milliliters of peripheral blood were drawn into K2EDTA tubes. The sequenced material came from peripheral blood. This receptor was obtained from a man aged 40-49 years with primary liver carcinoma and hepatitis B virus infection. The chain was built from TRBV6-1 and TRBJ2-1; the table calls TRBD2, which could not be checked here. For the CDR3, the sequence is CASSEARSGMIVFI.